This record looks at one TCR beta chain sequence and its context. What it recognizes is unknown. This sample is part of a study of shared clonotypes between healthy human individuals. Study-level points and caveats: Few donors limited the genetic and exposure-history diversity represented. The study found roughly 5.3% of naive CD4 clonotypes shared across a few donors.

CDR1 and CDR2 from the germline V gene are MNHNY and SVGAGI (reference sequence). This CDR3 region has 13 residues. V lost 2 bases, J lost 6 bases, and 8 bases lay in between. Assay used: immunoSEQ multiplex PCR; TCRdb lists only in-frame clones, some missing. The sample carries 2 million to 2.5 million clones, more than 90% recorded once. The CD4+ fraction was divided into a CD45RA+ naive subset and a CD45RA-negative memory subset. The TCR originated in a man aged 18 to 29 in good health. Sequencing was performed on naive CD4+ T cells sorted from blood. This sample's subset: CD45RA+ positively selected. The chain uses TRBV6-6 and TRBJ1-3; D is uncertain. The CDR3 DNA reads TGTGCCAGCAGTTACGGGATTTTAAACACCATATATTTT. This gives the protein CASSYGILNTIYF.